Each of the 10 T cell receptor beta chains below was sequenced from the same sample in a study of cytomegalovirus exposure and HLA in healthy donors. Use of 60 Vbeta and 13 Jbeta primers characterized the PCR. The protocol was immunoSEQ multiplex PCR, while the TCRdb copy is restricted to in-frame clones and leaves out a portion. This table has some 170,000 clones, nearly 80% appearing once. What was sequenced was PBMCs. The receptors derive from a man aged 18-30 years in good health and CMV-seropositive.

V and J are TRBV14 and TRBJ2-2, with D possibly TRBD2 on 6 matching bases. Per the germline V gene, CDR1 is SGHDN and CDR2 is FVKESK. The CDR3 contains 16 residues. V lost 2 bases to trimming and J lost 3 bases, with 13 bases between them. The CDR3 DNA reads TGTGCCAGCAGCCAATTCTCGGGGGTCTACACCGGGGAGCTGTTTTTT. This sequence encodes CASSQFSGVYTGELFF.

This rearrangement joins TRBV9 to TRBJ1-5; 7 positions agree with TRBD1. This CDR3 spans 14 amino acids. Germline assignment: CDR1 SGDLS and CDR2 YYNGEE. Trimming took 3 bases from V and 9 from J; bases not matched to a gene: 9. In DNA, the CDR3 is TGTGCCAGCAGCGAACGACAGGGATCCGCGCCCCAGCATTTT. Its protein is CASSERQGSAPQHF.

The chain recombines TRBV9 with TRBJ1-4; tentative D call: TRBD1 (6 bases). CDR3 length: 14 residues. Trimming took off 3 bases at V and 4 bases at J, with 10 bases between the two ends. Germline loops: CDR1 SGDLS, CDR2 YYNGEE. The CDR3 loop reads CASSAGQSNEKLFF. The CDR3, as DNA: TGTGCCAGCAGCGCCGGACAGAGTAATGAAAAACTGTTTTTT.

The rearrangement uses TRBV7-2 and TRBJ2-5, with TRBD2 matching over 11 bases. In germline, CDR1 is SGHTA, CDR2 FQGNSA. The V segment lost 2 bases and the J segment 1 base; nucleotides outside the gene matches: 6. CDR3 length equals 17 residues. As DNA, the CDR3 is TGTGCCAGCAGCTTATGGGCTAGCGGGGGGATCCAAGAGACCCAGTACTTC. Translating it yields CASSLWASGGIQETQYF.

The chain combines TRBV15 with TRBJ2-2; D ambiguous. Trimming shortened V by 4 bases and J by 1 base, and 13 bases separated the two germline ends. The CDR3 length is 16 residues. CDR1 and CDR2 from the germline V gene are LNHNV and YYDKDF (reference sequence). CDR3 bases: TGTGCCACCAGCAAAGAACATCCAGAGAACACCGGGGAGCTGTTTTTT. It translates to CATSKEHPENTGELFF.

Here the CDR3 DNA reads TGTGCCAGCAGCTTGGGAGGGGGCACTGAAGCTTTCTTT. Its translation is CASSLGGGTEAFF. The rearrangement links TRBV5-4 to TRBJ1-1; possible D gene TRBD1, 6 bases. The germline V gene encodes CDR1 SGHNT and CDR2 YYREEE (reference sequence). V was pared by 0 bases and J by 4 bases, with 7 bases between. The CDR3 is 13 amino acids.

V and J are TRBV5-8 and TRBJ1-2; D is possibly TRBD1 (5 bases). V lost 9 bases to trimming and J lost 6 bases, with 21 bases between them. CDR3 length: 14 residues. In germline, CDR1 is SGHTS, CDR2 YDEGEE. The CDR3 here is CATLFHQGLNGYTF. For the CDR3, the DNA is TGTGCCACCCTCTTTCATCAGGGCTTGAATGGCTACACCTTC.

This clone was detected only once. The genes are TRBV7-6 and TRBJ2-1; 8 nucleotides agree with TRBD2. CDR3 length: 16 amino acids. Germline loops: CDR1 SGHVS, CDR2 FNYEAQ. V dropped 4 bases and J dropped 3; count of bases not matched to a gene: 8. The CDR3 region has the DNA TGTGCCAGCAGCTCCCCAGCGGGAGTAGGCTACAATGAGCAGTTCTTC. Its protein product is CASSSPAGVGYNEQFF.

The V call is TRBV19, the J call TRBJ1-4, with TRBD1 as a possible D gene (6 bases). CDR1 LNHDA and CDR2 SQIVND come from the germline V gene (reference sequence). This CDR3 region has 11 residues. CDR3 DNA: TGTGCAGGGACAAAAGATGAAAAACTGTTTTTT. Its protein product is CAGTKDEKLFF.

J is TRBJ2-1 and V is TRBV19; possible D gene TRBD2, 7 bases. The V gene's germline CDR1 is LNHDA and CDR2 SQIVND (reference sequence). Trimming shortened V by 3 bases and J by 3 bases, and 18 bases separated the two germline ends. CDR3 length equals 17 residues. The CDR3, as DNA: TGTGCCAGTAGTATCGGAGGGGGGGGACCCAACTACAATGAGCAGTTCTTC. The encoded protein is CASSIGGGGPNYNEQFF.